These 10 T cell receptor beta chains share one sample of origin, sequenced in a study of tumor-infiltrating lymphocytes in oesophageal squamous cell carcinoma. MiXCR, applied by TCRdb to the PCR reads, yields one record per CDR3 protein. The sample has about 19,000 distinct CDR3 sequences; under 50% are singletons. The specimen was blood. The receptors derive from a male donor with esophageal squamous cell carcinoma.

This clonotype was picked up a small number of times. The chain is built from TRBV7-8 and TRBJ2-7; TRBD1 matches 9 bases. Trimming cost V 3 bases and J 3 bases; bases outside gene matches: 3. This CDR3 has 14 amino acids. Germline V CDR1 and CDR2: SGHVS, FQNEAQ. Here the CDR3 DNA reads TGTGCCAGCAGCTTCTACAGGGGGCGCTACGAGCAGTACTTC. It translates to CASSFYRGRYEQYF.

In regard to this clonotype: A junction end diverges from the germline sequence, so it may reflect a read error. The chain recombines TRBV6-6 with TRBJ2-5; D gene unclear. CDR3 length: 13 amino acids. Germline CDR1 is MNHNY and CDR2 is SVGAGI (reference sequence). DNA for the CDR3: TGTGCCAGCAAGTCGGCATCTACTTCACCCCTCCACTTC. Its translation is CASKSASTSPLHF.

The V call is TRBV7-2, the J call TRBJ2-3; D is perhaps TRBD1 (6 bases). Germline CDR1 SGHTA, CDR2 FQGNSA. V was clipped by 3 bases and J by 2 bases, with 9 bases between them. The CDR3 has 14 amino acids. CDR3 sequence: CASSFRDNTDTQYF. The CDR3 coding sequence is TGTGCCAGCAGCTTCCGGGACAACACAGATACGCAGTATTTT.

With regard to this clonotype: No conserved phenylalanine or tryptophan ends this CDR3, so it is likely a read error. The limits of the CDR3 on the DNA are not certain, so only TCRdb's listed CDR3 is given. V usage is TRBV10-2 and J usage is TRBJ1-1. The CDR3 has 17 amino acids, counting both end residues. CDR1 is WSHSY and CDR2 is SAAADI in the germline V gene. CDR3 protein: CASRVVAGTTMSSSSGQ.

This clonotype occurred many times. The rearrangement uses TRBV19 and TRBJ2-5; 8 nucleotides agree with TRBD1. With the DNA end fitting TRBJ2-7 better, the J assignment may be wrong. Germline values: CDR1 LNHDA, CDR2 SQIVND (reference sequence). This CDR3 comprises 14 residues. CDR3 in DNA: TGTGCCAGTAGTAGACAGGGGACGTCCTACGAGCAGTACTTC. As protein: CASSRQGTSYEQYF.

By proportion, this clonotype is medium-sized. The chain uses TRBV24-1 and TRBJ2-1; D may be TRBD2 (6 bases). The CDR3 totals 16 residues. Per germline, CDR1 KGHDR and CDR2 SFDVKD. Trimming took off 5 bases at V and 5 bases at J, with 18 bases between the two ends. The CDR3 protein is CATSGWGDFGHNEQFF. The CDR3 coding sequence is TGTGCCACCAGTGGCTGGGGGGACTTTGGGCACAATGAGCAGTTCTTC.

This clonotype was counted a single time. The chain couples TRBV7-4 to TRBJ2-1; 7 nucleotides match TRBD2. V dropped 2 bases and J dropped 8; count of bases not matched to a gene: 6. There are 14 residues in the CDR3. Germline CDR1 is SGHVT and CDR2 is SQSDAQ. The CDR3 DNA sequence: TGTGCCAGCAGCTTAAACGGGAGGACCGATGAGCAGTTCTTC. Its protein product is CASSLNGRTDEQFF.

This clonotype was seen a single time. The V gene is TRBV7-2, the J gene TRBJ1-2; D is possibly TRBD1 (6 bases). CDR3 length: 14 amino acids. Germline values: CDR1 SGHTA, CDR2 FQGNSA. V was cut by 5 bases and J by 0 bases, with 10 bases left in between. The CDR3 bases are TGTGCCAGCAGCCTGGGACAACCTAACTATGGCTACACCTTC. It yields the protein CASSLGQPNYGYTF.

Many counts were recorded for this clonotype. A much larger clone differs from this one at a single base, so this may be a read error. The chain has TRBV7-6 and TRBJ2-7, with unresolved D. The CDR3 length is 12 residues. V was pared by 1 base and J by 7 bases, with 8 bases between. CDR1 SGHVS and CDR2 FNYEAQ come from the germline V gene. As DNA, the CDR3 is TGTGCCAGCAGCTTAGTAGGGCCAGAGCAGTACTTC. It encodes CASSLVGPEQYF. Full variable domain (remainder filled in from reference TRBV7-6 and TRBJ2-7): GAGVSQSPRYKVTKRGQDVALRCDPISGHVSLYWYRQALGQGPEFLTYFNYEAQQDKSGLPNDRFSAERPEGSISTLTIQRTEQRDSAMYRCASSLVGPEQYFGPGTRLTVT.

This chain links TRBV7-3 with TRBJ2-3; 8 bases are shared with TRBD1. Germline-derived CDR1 and CDR2 are SGHTA and FQGTGA. This CDR3 is 14 amino acids long. V trimming: 9 bases; J trimming: 14 bases; junction bases outside the gene matches: 19. The DNA for the CDR3 is TGTGCCAGTACAGGGGGACTGAACACCGGGGAGCTGTATTTT. Encoded protein: CASTGGLNTGELYF.